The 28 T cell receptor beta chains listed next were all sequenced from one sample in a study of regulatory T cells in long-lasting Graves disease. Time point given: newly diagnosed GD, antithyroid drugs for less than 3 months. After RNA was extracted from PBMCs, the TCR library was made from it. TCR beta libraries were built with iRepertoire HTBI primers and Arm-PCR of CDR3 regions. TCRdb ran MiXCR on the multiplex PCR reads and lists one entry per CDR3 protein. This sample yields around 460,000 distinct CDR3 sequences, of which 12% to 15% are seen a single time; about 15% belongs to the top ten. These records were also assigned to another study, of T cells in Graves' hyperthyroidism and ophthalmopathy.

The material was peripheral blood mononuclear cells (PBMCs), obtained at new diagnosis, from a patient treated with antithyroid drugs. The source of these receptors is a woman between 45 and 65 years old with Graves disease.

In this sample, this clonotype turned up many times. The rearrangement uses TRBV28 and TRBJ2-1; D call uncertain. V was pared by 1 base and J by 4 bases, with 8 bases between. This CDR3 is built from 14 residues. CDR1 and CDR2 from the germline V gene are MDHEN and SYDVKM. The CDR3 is CASSLYGKYNEQFF. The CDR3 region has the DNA TGTGCCAGCAGTTTATATGGGAAATACAATGAGCAGTTCTTC.

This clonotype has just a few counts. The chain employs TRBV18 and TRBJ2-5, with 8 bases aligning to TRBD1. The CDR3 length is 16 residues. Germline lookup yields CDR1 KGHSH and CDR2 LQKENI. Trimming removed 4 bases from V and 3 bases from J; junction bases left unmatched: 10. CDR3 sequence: CASSRVAGTGEETQYF. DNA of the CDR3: TGTGCCAGCTCACGGGTGGCCGGGACAGGAGAAGAGACCCAGTACTTC.

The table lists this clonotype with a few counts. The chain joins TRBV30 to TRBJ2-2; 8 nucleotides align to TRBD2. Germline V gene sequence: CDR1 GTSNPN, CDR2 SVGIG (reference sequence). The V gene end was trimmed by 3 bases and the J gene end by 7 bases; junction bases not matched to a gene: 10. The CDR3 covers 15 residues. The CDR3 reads CAWRQPGLVHGELFF. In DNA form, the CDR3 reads TGTGCCTGGAGACAACCGGGACTAGTGCACGGGGAGCTGTTTTTT.

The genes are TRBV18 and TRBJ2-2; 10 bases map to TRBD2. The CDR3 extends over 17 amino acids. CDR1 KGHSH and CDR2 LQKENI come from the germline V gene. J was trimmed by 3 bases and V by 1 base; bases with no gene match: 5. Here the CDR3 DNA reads TGTGCCAGCTCACCACGATCCAGCGGGAGGGACACCGGGGAGCTGTTTTTT. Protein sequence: CASSPRSSGRDTGELFF.

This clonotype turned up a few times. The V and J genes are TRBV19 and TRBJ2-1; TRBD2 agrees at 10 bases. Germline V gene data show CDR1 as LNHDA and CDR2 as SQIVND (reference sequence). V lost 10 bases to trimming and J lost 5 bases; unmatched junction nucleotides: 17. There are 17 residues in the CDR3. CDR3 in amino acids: CATNSRGAGGPNNEQFF. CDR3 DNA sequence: TGTGCCACGAATTCCAGGGGAGCGGGAGGGCCCAACAATGAGCAGTTCTTC.

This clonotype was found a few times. CDR3 loop: CASSPNSAVNTGELFF. The CDR3 DNA sequence: TGTGCCAGCTCACCAAATAGTGCGGTAAACACCGGGGAGCTGTTTTTT. The V and J genes are TRBV18 and TRBJ2-2, with no clear D. CDR3 length: 16 amino acids. CDR1 and CDR2 from the germline V gene are KGHSH and LQKENI. Trimming removed 2 bases from V and 2 bases from J, with 12 bases in between.

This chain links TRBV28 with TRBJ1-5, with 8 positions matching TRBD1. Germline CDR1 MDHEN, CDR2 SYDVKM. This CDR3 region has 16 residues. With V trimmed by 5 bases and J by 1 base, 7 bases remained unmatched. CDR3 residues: CASSQRTGRSNQPQHF. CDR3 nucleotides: TGTGCCAGCAGTCAAAGGACAGGGCGAAGCAATCAGCCCCAGCATTTT. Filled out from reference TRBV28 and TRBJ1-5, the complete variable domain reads DVKVTQSSRYLVKRTGEKVFLECVQDMDHENMFWYRQDPGLGLRLIYFSYDVKMKEKGDIPEGYSVSREKKERFSLILESASTNQTSMYLCASSQRTGRSNQPQHFGDGTRLSIL.

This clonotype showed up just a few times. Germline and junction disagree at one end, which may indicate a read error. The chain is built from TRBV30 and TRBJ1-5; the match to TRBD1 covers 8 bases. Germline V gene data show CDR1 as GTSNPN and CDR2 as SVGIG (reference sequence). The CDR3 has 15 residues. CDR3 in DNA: TGTGCCTGGAGCCCAGGACAGGGAGGGAATCGGCCCCAGCATTTT. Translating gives CAWSPGQGGNRPQHF. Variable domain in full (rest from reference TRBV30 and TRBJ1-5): SQTIHQWPATLVQPVGSPLSLECTVEGTSNPNLYWYRQAAGRGLQLLFYSVGIGQISSEVPQNLSASRPQDRQFILSSKKLLLSDSGFYLCAWSPGQGGNRPQHFGDGTRLSIL.

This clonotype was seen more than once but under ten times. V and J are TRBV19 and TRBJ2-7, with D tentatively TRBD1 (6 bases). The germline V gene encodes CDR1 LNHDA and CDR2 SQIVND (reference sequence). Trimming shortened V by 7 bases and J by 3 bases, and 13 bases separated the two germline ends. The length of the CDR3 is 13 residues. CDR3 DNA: TGTGCCAGTATGGGGGACAACAACTACGAGCAGTACTTC. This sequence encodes CASMGDNNYEQYF.

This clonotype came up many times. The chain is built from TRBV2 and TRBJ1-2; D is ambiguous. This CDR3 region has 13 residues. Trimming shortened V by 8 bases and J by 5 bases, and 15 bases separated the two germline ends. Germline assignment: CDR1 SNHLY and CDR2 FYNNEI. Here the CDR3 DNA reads TGTGCCAGCCGGCGCGAGGCGGGATATGGCTACACCTTC. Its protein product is CASRREAGYGYTF.

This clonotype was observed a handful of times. For the CDR3, the DNA is TGTGCCAGCAGCTCCGGGGGCTTGGGTAATGAAAAACTGTTTTTT. It translates to CASSSGGLGNEKLFF. The chain combines TRBV9 with TRBJ1-4; maybe TRBD1 (6 bases). The germline V gene has CDR1 SGDLS and CDR2 YYNGEE. The V gene lost 4 bases and the J gene lost 4 bases, with 14 bases spanning the gap. The CDR3 contains 15 residues.

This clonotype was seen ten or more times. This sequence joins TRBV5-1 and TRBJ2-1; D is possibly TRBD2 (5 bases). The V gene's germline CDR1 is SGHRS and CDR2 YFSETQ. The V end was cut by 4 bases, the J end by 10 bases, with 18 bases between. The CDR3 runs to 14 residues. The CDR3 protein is CASSGLASGGEQFF. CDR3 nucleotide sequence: TGCGCCAGCAGCGGGCTAGCTTCTGGCGGGGAGCAGTTCTTC.

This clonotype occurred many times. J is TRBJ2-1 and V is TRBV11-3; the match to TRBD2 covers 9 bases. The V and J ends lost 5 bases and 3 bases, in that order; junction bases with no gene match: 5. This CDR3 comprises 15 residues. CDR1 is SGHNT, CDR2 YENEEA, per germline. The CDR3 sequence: CASSVASGNYNEQFF. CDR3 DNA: TGTGCCAGCAGCGTGGCTAGCGGGAACTACAATGAGCAGTTCTTC.

CDR3 protein: CASSYTRLAGQETQYF. CDR3 DNA sequence: TGTGCCAGCAGTTATACAAGACTAGCGGGGCAAGAGACCCAGTACTTC. The chain links TRBV6-9 to TRBJ2-5; 11 nucleotides line up with TRBD2. The germline gives CDR1 MNHGY, CDR2 SVAAGI. This CDR3 comprises 16 residues. The junction had 4 bases not matched to a gene; V was cut back by 2 bases and J by 2 bases.

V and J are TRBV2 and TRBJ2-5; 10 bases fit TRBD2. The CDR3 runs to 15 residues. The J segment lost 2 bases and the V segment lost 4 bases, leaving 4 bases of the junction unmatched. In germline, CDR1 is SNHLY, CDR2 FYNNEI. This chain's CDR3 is CASSVGLAEQETQYF. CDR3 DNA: TGTGCCAGCAGTGTAGGACTAGCGGAACAAGAGACCCAGTACTTC.

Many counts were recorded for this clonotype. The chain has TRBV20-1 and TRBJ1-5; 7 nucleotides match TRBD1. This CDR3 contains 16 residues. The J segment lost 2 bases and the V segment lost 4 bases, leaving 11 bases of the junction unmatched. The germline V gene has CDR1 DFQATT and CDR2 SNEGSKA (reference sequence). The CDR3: CSATRGWGQRNQPQHF. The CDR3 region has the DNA TGCAGTGCTACCCGCGGGTGGGGACAGCGCAATCAGCCCCAGCATTTT.

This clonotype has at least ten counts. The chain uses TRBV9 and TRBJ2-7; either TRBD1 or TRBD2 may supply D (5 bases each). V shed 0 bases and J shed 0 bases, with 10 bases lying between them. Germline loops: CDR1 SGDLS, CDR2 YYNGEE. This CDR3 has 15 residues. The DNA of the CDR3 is TGTGCCAGCAGCGTAGGGGGCGGGCTCTCCTACGAGCAGTACTTC. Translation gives CASSVGGGLSYEQYF.

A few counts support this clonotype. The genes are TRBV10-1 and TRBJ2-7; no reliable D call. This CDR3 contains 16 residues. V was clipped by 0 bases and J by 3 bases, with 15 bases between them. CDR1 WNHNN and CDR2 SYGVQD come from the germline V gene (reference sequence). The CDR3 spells CASSESKSNFRYEQYF. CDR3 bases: TGCGCCAGCAGTGAGTCGAAGTCAAATTTTCGCTACGAGCAGTACTTC.

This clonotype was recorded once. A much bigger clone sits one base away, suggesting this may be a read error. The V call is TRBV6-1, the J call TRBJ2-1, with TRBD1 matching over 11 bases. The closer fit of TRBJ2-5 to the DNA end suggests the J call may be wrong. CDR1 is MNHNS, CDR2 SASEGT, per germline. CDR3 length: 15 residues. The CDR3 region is CASSEVGTGGQTQYF. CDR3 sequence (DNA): TGTGCCAGCAGTGAAGTCGGGACAGGGGGTCAGACCCAGTACTTC.

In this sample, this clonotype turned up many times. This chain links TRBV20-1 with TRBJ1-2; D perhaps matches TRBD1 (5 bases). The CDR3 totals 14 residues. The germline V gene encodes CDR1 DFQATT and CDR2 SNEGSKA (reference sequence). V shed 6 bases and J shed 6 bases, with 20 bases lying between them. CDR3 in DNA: TGCAGTGCCCAAAAATCGGGGCGGGGTGATGGCTACACCTTC. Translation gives CSAQKSGRGDGYTF.

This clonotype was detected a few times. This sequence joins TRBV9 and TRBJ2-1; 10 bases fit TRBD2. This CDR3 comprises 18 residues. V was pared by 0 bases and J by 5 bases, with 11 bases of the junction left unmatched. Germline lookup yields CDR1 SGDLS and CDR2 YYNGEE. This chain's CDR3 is CASSVGVLAGGRDNEQFF. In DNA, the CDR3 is TGTGCCAGCAGCGTAGGGGTGTTAGCGGGAGGTAGAGACAATGAGCAGTTCTTC. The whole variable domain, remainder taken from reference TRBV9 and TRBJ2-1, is DSGVTQTPKHLITATGQRVTLRCSPRSGDLSVYWYQQSLDQGLQFLIQYYNGEERAKGNILERFSAQQFPDLHSELNLSSLELGDSALYFCASSVGVLAGGRDNEQFFGPGTRLTVL.

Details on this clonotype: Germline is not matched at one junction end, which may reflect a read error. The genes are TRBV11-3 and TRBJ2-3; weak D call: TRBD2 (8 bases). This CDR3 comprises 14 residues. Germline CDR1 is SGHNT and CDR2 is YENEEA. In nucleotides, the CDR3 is TGTGCCAGCAGCGCCCGGGGGGGGACAGATGCGCAGTATTTT. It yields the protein CASSARGGTDAQYF.

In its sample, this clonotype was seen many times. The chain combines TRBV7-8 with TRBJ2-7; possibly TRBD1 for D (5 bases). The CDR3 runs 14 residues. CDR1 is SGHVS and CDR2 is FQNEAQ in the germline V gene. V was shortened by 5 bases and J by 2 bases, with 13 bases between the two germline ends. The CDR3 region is CASSTRQRAYEQYF. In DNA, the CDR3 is TGTGCCAGCAGCACCCGACAGCGAGCCTACGAGCAGTACTTC. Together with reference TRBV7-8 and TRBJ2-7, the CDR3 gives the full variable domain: GAGVSQSPRYKVAKRGQDVALRCDPISGHVSLFWYQQALGQGPEFLTYFQNEAQLDKSGLPSDRFFAERPEGSVSTLKIQRTQQEDSAVYLCASSTRQRAYEQYFGPGTRLTVT.

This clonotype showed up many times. In nucleotides, the CDR3 is TGTGCCAGCAGTTTAAATGTTAGCCCGCAGCAGTTCTTC. It codes for CASSLNVSPQQFF. The chain uses TRBV12-3 or TRBV12-4 and TRBJ2-1, with no clear D. Trimming took off 2 bases at V and 11 bases at J, with 13 bases between the two ends. CDR3 size: 13 residues.

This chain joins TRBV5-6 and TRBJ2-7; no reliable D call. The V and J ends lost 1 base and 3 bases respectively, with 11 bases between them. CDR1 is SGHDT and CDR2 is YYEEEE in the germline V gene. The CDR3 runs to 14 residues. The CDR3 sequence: CASSLPGFLYEQYF. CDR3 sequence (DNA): TGTGCCAGCAGCTTGCCCGGGTTCCTCTACGAGCAGTACTTC.

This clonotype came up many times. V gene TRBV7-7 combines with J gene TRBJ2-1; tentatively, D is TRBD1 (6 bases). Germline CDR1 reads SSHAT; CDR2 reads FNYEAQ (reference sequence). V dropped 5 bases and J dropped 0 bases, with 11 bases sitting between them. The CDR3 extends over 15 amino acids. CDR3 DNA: TGTGCCAGCAGCCCATACAGGGTCTCCTACAATGAGCAGTTCTTC. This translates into CASSPYRVSYNEQFF.

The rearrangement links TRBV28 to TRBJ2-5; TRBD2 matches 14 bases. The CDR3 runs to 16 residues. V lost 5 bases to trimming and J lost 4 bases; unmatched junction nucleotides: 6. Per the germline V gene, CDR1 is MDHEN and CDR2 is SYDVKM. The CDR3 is CASSTTSGRAGETQYF. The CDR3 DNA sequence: TGTGCCAGCAGTACGACTAGCGGGAGGGCCGGAGAGACCCAGTACTTC.

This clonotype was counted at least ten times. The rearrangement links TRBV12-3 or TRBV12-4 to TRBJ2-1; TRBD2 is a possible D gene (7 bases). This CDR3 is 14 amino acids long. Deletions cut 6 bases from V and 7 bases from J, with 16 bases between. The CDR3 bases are TGTGCCAGCAGATCCCCGGAGGGGGGGAATGAGCAGTTCTTC. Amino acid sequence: CASRSPEGGNEQFF.